This TCR beta chain was recovered during a study of blood T cell repertoires in COVID-19 (dated by TCRdb to between 2020 and 2021). The study in broad terms: Collaborator samples came from the United States, Italy and Spain and covered acute and convalescent phases of COVID-19. The material from the prospective study consisted of cDNA or gDNA derived from T cells, B-cell-depleted T cells, or PBMCs. Deeply sampled blood TCRbeta repertoires from subjects exposed to, actively infected with, or recovered from COVID-19 were included in the dataset. The repertoires were released in a freely available public database intended as a resource for research on the immune response to SARS-CoV-2. Samples were obtained from the ongoing ImmuneRACE study (first 160 participants) and from roughly 1,300 subjects provided by 6 global collaborators. A de-identified subject ID, COVID-19 status, age in years and sex were almost always included in the sample metadata. Where HLA class I and class II types were available, the types were taken from metadata supplied by the sample provider, not from assay-based typing. What the work shows at the level of the full study, not this receptor alone: Clinical and demographic metadata were provided uncurated, with the amount varying by source and participant.

Its CDR3 holds 12 amino acids, cysteine through phenylalanine. The sequence is cut down to CDR3 DNA, 36 bases in frame from base 1. V gives up 4 bases and J gives up 3 bases, and the segment between their germline ends measures 6 bases. Per the germline V gene (reference sequence), LGHDT is the CDR1 and YNNKEL is the CDR2. The immunoSEQ Assay, a bias-controlled multiplex PCR, was used to amplify TCRbeta CDR3 regions from genomic DNA. The authors processed their data as follows. The number of nucleated cells in each sample was estimated by amplification of reference gene primers within the assay. To quantify the absolute abundance of each unique TCRbeta CDR3 rearrangement, sequence reads were collapsed and filtered. For each sample, productive Simpson clonality was calculated by taking the square root of Simpson's diversity index across productive rearrangements. Here the immuneACCESS table is served through TCRdb, limited to in-frame sequences with V and J called. Missing clones are a known gap in these copies; in checked studies unresolved V genes cover under half, and the rest lacks a known reason. The D gene and trimming were derived from the DNA, and the V and J assignments and clone size from that table. The sample table shows 150,000 or so clones, and 82% are seen once. The ten largest account for around 18% of the sample.

Enrolling through a virtual design, the prospective study's participants ranged in age from roughly 18 to 100 years and lived across around 25 United States geographic areas. To assign participants to cohorts, the prospective study relied on clinical history that participants themselves reported in a screening survey and a study questionnaire. For ImmuneRACE Cohort 3, a participant was defined as recovered based on two consecutive negative NP/OP PCR tests, clearance by a healthcare professional, or resolution of symptoms. Mobile phlebotomists in the prospective study collected whole blood, serum and a nasopharyngeal or oropharyngeal swab from every participant. Prospective study participants could optionally give additional blood draws and questionnaires over an approximately two-month period. Before DNA extraction, blood samples from the prospective study were shipped at room temperature or frozen.

This clone was observed a single time. Which antigen it targets is not known. It has no much larger one-base neighbor in the sample; base qualities were not kept. The sequence derives from a man aged 55 to 69 who had recovered from COVID-19. The V and J genes are TRBV3-1 (or the pseudogene TRBV3-2) and TRBJ1-1; the D gene is possibly TRBD1, with 6 bases matching. Sequenced material: PBMCs or T cells enriched from blood (not recorded which). The nucleotide sequence is TGTGCCAGCAGCCGGACAGACACTGAAGCTTTCTTT. The translation is CASSRTDTEAFF.